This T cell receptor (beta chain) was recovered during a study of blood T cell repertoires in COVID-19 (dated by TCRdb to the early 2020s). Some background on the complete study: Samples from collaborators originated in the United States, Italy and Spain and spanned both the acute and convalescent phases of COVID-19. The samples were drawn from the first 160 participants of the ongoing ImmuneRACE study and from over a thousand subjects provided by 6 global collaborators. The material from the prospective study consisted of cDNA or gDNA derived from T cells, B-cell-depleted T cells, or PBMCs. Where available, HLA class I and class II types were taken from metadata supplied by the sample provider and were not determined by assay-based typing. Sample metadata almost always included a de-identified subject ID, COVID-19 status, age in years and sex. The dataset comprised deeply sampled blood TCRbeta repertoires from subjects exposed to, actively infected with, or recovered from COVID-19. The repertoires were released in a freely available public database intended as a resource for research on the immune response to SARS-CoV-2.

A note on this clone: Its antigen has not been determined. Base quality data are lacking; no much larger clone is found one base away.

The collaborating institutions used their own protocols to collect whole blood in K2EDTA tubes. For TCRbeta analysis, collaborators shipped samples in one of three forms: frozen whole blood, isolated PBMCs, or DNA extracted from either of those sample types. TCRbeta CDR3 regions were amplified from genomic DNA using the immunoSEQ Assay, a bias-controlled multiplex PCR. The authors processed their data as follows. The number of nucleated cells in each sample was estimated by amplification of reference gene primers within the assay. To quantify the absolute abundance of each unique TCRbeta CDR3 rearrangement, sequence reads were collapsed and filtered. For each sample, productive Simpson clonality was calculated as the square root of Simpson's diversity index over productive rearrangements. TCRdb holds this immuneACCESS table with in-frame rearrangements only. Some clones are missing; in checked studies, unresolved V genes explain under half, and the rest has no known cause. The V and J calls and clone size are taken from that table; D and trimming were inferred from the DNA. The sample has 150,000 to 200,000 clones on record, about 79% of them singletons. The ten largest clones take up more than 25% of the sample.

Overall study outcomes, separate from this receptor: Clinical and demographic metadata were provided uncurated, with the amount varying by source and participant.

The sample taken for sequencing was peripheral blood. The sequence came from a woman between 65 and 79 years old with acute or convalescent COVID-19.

The nucleotide sequence is TGTGCCAGCAGTTTAGCTCTTCAGCAGCCCCAGCATTTT. This is translated as CASSLALQQPQHF. The receptor chain draws on TRBV27 and TRBJ1-5, with no D gene named confidently. Counted from cysteine to phenylalanine, this CDR3 has 13 amino acids. The sequence is cut down to CDR3 DNA, 39 bases in frame from base 1. In the germline V gene (reference sequence), CDR1 corresponds to MNHEY and CDR2 to SMNVEV. V and J are truncated by 2 bases and 7 bases respectively, leaving an intervening sequence of 9 bases.